These 28 T cell receptor beta chains were sequenced from one sample in a study of technical replicates of blood from a few donors. Data came from immunoSEQ multiplex PCR; TCRdb stores just in-frame clones and leaves some out. The profile shows over 85,000 clones, about 95% of them singletons. The sequencing input was T cells isolated from PBMCs. These receptors were obtained from a human donor in good health.

This sequence joins TRBV6-5 and TRBJ2-7, with TRBD1 matching over 10 bases. V shed 5 bases and J 3 bases; nucleotides not matched to a gene: 4. The CDR3 covers 14 residues. Germline V CDR1 and CDR2: MNHEY, SVGAGI. CDR3 nucleotides: TGTGCCAGCAGTCAGACAGGGGGCGTCTACGAGCAGTACTTC. Protein sequence: CASSQTGGVYEQYF.

This chain uses TRBV19 with TRBJ1-1, with unresolved D. CDR1 is LNHDA and CDR2 is SQIVND in the germline V gene (reference sequence). The V end lost 7 bases, the J end lost 5 bases, and 17 bases lay between the germline ends. This CDR3 is built from 14 residues. CDR3 bases: TGTGCCAGTACCTCCCCGCGGGGAGAGACTGAAGCTTTCTTT. This gives the protein CASTSPRGETEAFF.

This clone was detected only once. The chain recombines TRBV27 with TRBJ2-7; unclear D gene. Deletions cut 6 bases from V and 1 base from J, with 10 bases between. Germline CDR1 and CDR2: MNHEY and SMNVEV (reference sequence). The CDR3 runs to 13 residues. CDR3 in DNA: TGTGCCAGCAGCTCTTTTATTTCCTACGAGCAGTACTTC. It specifies CASSSFISYEQYF.

The chain combines TRBV2 with TRBJ2-7; D not certain. Germline loops: CDR1 SNHLY, CDR2 FYNNEI. CDR3 length: 14 amino acids. Trimming left V 2 bases short and J 1 base short, with 9 bases between. In DNA form, the CDR3 reads TGTGCCAGCAGTGAATTCCAGGAATCCTACGAGCAGTACTTC. Translation: CASSEFQESYEQYF.

This clone has just one count. The V and J genes are TRBV5-4 and TRBJ1-1; TRBD1 matches 7 bases. The trim removed 5 bases at V and 5 bases at J, leaving 3 bases unmatched. This CDR3 has 12 amino acids. The germline V gene encodes CDR1 SGHNT and CDR2 YYREEE (reference sequence). The CDR3 reads CASRDRTTEAFF. In DNA form, the CDR3 reads TGTGCCAGCAGGGACAGGACGACTGAAGCTTTCTTT.

CDR3 sequence reads: CASTLGGTEAFF. As DNA, the CDR3 is TGTGCCAGCACGTTAGGGGGCACTGAAGCTTTCTTT. The chain employs TRBV2 and TRBJ1-1, with TRBD1 as a possible D gene (6 bases). Germline V lookup: CDR1 SNHLY, CDR2 FYNNEI. The CDR3 length is 12 residues. The ends were cut back, 7 bases at V and 4 bases at J, with 10 bases in the middle.

The genes are TRBV5-1 and TRBJ2-7; D perhaps matches TRBD1 (5 bases). Germline CDR1 reads SGHRS; CDR2 reads YFSETQ. CDR3 length: 14 amino acids. The V and J ends lost 0 bases and 2 bases respectively, with 9 bases between them. The DNA of the CDR3 is TGCGCCAGCAGCTTGGTTCAGGGTACCTACGAGCAGTACTTC. Translation: CASSLVQGTYEQYF.

Only one count was recorded for this clone. This chain links TRBV11-2 with TRBJ2-3, with a possible D match to TRBD1 (8 bases). Germline CDR1 and CDR2: SGHAT and FQNNGV. Trimming took 5 bases from V and 7 from J, leaving 16 bases between them. The CDR3 loop spans 14 amino acids. The CDR3 sequence: CASSRDRGGHTQYF. The CDR3 region has the DNA TGTGCCAGCAGCCGAGACAGGGGAGGGCATACGCAGTATTTT.

This sequence joins TRBV7-2 and TRBJ2-1, with 9 bases identical to TRBD2. CDR3 length: 15 residues. Germline CDR1 reads SGHTA; CDR2 reads FQGNSA. Trimming at V came to 8 bases and at J to 2 bases, leaving 7 bases not matched to a gene. In DNA form, the CDR3 reads TGTGCCAGCGGTCGCTCTAGCGGGACCTACAATGAGCAGTTCTTC. It yields the protein CASGRSSGTYNEQFF.

The genes are TRBV18 and TRBJ2-3; D is undetermined. Per germline, CDR1 KGHSH and CDR2 LQKENI. The CDR3 sequence is 13 residues long. Trimming removed 2 bases at V and 6 bases at J, with 9 bases between. Here the CDR3 DNA reads TGTGCCAGCTCACCAGCGGTAACGGATACGCAGTATTTT. It codes for CASSPAVTDTQYF.

This clone was recorded once. J is TRBJ1-1 and V is TRBV27, with 7 positions matching TRBD1. The V segment lost 5 bases and the J segment 8 bases; nucleotides outside the gene matches: 8. The CDR3 length is 13 residues. CDR1 and CDR2 (germline): MNHEY, SMNVEV (reference sequence). The CDR3 is CASSLRQGFEAFF. Written as DNA, the CDR3 is TGTGCCAGCAGTCTAAGACAGGGCTTCGAAGCTTTCTTT.

The chain links TRBV5-6 to TRBJ2-1; tentative D call: TRBD1 (5 bases). CDR1 SGHDT and CDR2 YYEEEE come from the germline V gene. This CDR3 comprises 14 residues. V was trimmed by 3 bases and J by 8 bases, leaving 15 bases between them. The CDR3 region has the DNA TGTGCCAGCAGCTACGGGTCTCTAGGGGATGAGCAGTTCTTC. It specifies CASSYGSLGDEQFF.

The rearrangement joins TRBV28 to TRBJ2-7; D perhaps matches TRBD1 (6 bases). The CDR3 contains 15 residues. The V gene's germline CDR1 is MDHEN and CDR2 SYDVKM. Trimming stripped 7 bases from V and 1 base from J, with 17 bases between. The CDR3 bases are TGTGCCAGCACCTCCTTGGACAGCCCTTCCTACGAGCAGTACTTC. It specifies CASTSLDSPSYEQYF.

The genes are TRBV9 and TRBJ2-7; no firm D call. The CDR3 is 15 residues long. Trimming shortened V by 4 bases and J by 5 bases, and 19 bases separated the two germline ends. From germline, CDR1 is SGDLS and CDR2 YYNGEE. CDR3 loop: CASSPHGTALHEQYF. CDR3 DNA: TGTGCCAGCAGCCCCCACGGTACAGCTCTACACGAGCAGTACTTC.

CDR3 in DNA: TGCAGCGCCGGTGGGACAGCAAACTACGAGCAGTACTTC. The encoded protein is CSAGGTANYEQYF. The chain joins TRBV29-1 to TRBJ2-7, with 7 nucleotides matching TRBD1. This CDR3 has 13 amino acids. V trimming: 7 bases; J trimming: 3 bases; junction bases outside the gene matches: 9. The V gene's germline CDR1 is SQVTM and CDR2 ANQGSEA.

CDR3 nucleotides: TGTGCCGTCCACCGGGACAGGGTTAGCAATCAGCCCCAGCATTTT. Translated: CAVHRDRVSNQPQHF. The chain employs TRBV2 and TRBJ1-5; 9 nucleotides align to TRBD1. Germline-derived CDR1 and CDR2 are SNHLY and FYNNEI. The CDR3 is 15 amino acids. J was trimmed by 0 bases and V by 11 bases; bases with no gene match: 8.

V gene TRBV9 combines with J gene TRBJ1-2; D unresolved. V dropped 0 bases and J dropped 3 bases, with 12 bases sitting between them. The CDR3 is 15 amino acids. Germline values: CDR1 SGDLS, CDR2 YYNGEE. CDR3 loop: CASSVALREDYGYTF. The CDR3 nucleotides are TGTGCCAGCAGCGTAGCTCTCCGGGAAGACTATGGCTACACCTTC.

This chain connects TRBV9 to TRBJ2-2; the D is unclear. Trimming left V 7 bases short and J 2 bases short, with 9 bases between. The V gene's germline CDR1 is SGDLS and CDR2 YYNGEE. This CDR3 contains 13 residues. Here the CDR3 DNA reads TGTGCCAGCGCGGATAGCAACACCGGGGAGCTGTTTTTT. Amino acids: CASADSNTGELFF.

This clone was seen only once. The V call is TRBV18, the J call TRBJ2-3, with 8 bases aligning to TRBD1. The V gene's germline CDR1 is KGHSH and CDR2 LQKENI. The CDR3 consists of 15 residues. V dropped 6 bases and J dropped 5; count of bases not matched to a gene: 10. In DNA form, the CDR3 reads TGTGCCAGCTCCATGCAGGGGGCAAGGGGAGATACGCAGTATTTT. Encoded protein: CASSMQGARGDTQYF.

This chain links TRBV30 with TRBJ1-2, with TRBD1 as a possible D gene (5 bases). Trimming cost V 5 bases and J 4 bases, with 14 bases left between them. The CDR3 length is 13 residues. Germline V gene sequence: CDR1 GTSNPN, CDR2 SVGIG (reference sequence). CDR3 residues: CAWDLDGGYGYTF. CDR3 bases: TGTGCCTGGGACTTAGACGGGGGCTATGGCTACACCTTC. The variable domain in full, with the rest retrieved from reference TRBV30 and TRBJ1-2, is SQTIHQWPATLVQPVGSPLSLECTVEGTSNPNLYWYRQAAGRGLQLLFYSVGIGQISSEVPQNLSASRPQDRQFILSSKKLLLSDSGFYLCAWDLDGGYGYTFGSGTRLTVV.

The rearrangement joins TRBV30 to TRBJ2-5; the match to TRBD1 covers 9 bases. After removal of 4 bases from V and 4 bases from J, the junction contained 4 bases not matched to a gene. This CDR3 contains 13 residues. Germline loops: CDR1 GTSNPN, CDR2 SVGIG (reference sequence). The CDR3 bases are TGTGCCTGGACGGGACAGGGAGGAGAGACCCAGTACTTC. This encodes CAWTGQGGETQYF.

With respect to this clone: At the DNA level, this CDR3 is encoded by other sequences in the same sample as well. This chain joins TRBV7-3 and TRBJ2-3, with TRBD2 as a possible D gene (5 bases). The CDR3 is 15 residues long. Germline V gives CDR1 SGHTA, CDR2 FQGTGA. V was clipped by 4 bases and J by 0 bases, with 11 bases between them. As DNA, the CDR3 is TGTGCCAGCAGCTCTAGCCCCCTCAGCACAGATACGCAGTATTTT. It codes for CASSSSPLSTDTQYF.

The chain has TRBV2 and TRBJ2-1; 9 nucleotides line up with TRBD2. V was pared by 6 bases and J by 12 bases, with 21 bases of the junction left unmatched. Germline CDR1 is SNHLY and CDR2 is FYNNEI. This CDR3 has 17 residues. Here the CDR3 reads CASSTLPGTSRSLRQFF. Written as DNA, the CDR3 is TGTGCCAGCAGCACACTACCCGGGACTAGCAGGAGTTTACGGCAGTTCTTC.

The V and J genes are TRBV5-4 and TRBJ2-5; 7 positions agree with TRBD1. The J call may be wrong; the DNA end is better matched by TRBJ2-7. This CDR3 has 14 amino acids. Germline-derived CDR1 and CDR2 are SGHNT and YYREEE (reference sequence). The CDR3 is CASSLDLTGYEQYF. CDR3 DNA: TGTGCCAGCAGCTTGGATCTGACAGGGTACGAGCAGTACTTC.

The chain uses TRBV27 and TRBJ2-3, with 8 bases that match TRBD2. The CDR3 has 15 amino acids. J lost 4 bases, V lost 8 bases, and 11 bases had no gene match. Germline V lookup: CDR1 MNHEY, CDR2 SMNVEV (reference sequence). The CDR3 spells CASGFLAGSSDTQYF. For the CDR3, the DNA is TGTGCCAGCGGATTCTTAGCGGGGAGCTCAGATACGCAGTATTTT.

This clone was seen a single time. The V call is TRBV28, the J call TRBJ2-1; D is possibly TRBD2 (5 bases). Germline V lookup: CDR1 MDHEN, CDR2 SYDVKM. The CDR3 extends over 15 amino acids. V was shortened by 5 bases and J by 6 bases, with 17 bases between the two germline ends. CDR3 DNA: TGTGCCAGCAGTAAAGGCGGGCTCGCAGGCAATGAGCAGTTCTTC. Residues: CASSKGGLAGNEQFF. The full variable domain, in which reference TRBV28 and TRBJ2-1 provide the parts outside the CDR3, is DVKVTQSSRYLVKRTGEKVFLECVQDMDHENMFWYRQDPGLGLRLIYFSYDVKMKEKGDIPEGYSVSREKKERFSLILESASTNQTSMYLCASSKGGLAGNEQFFGPGTRLTVL.

The gene calls are TRBV19 and TRBJ2-7; D is unclear. V lost 5 bases and J 3 bases, leaving 8 bases between the germline ends. Germline CDR1 reads LNHDA; CDR2 reads SQIVND (reference sequence). This CDR3 is 12 amino acids long. The CDR3 protein is CASSHVDYEQYF. In DNA, the CDR3 is TGTGCCAGTAGTCACGTAGACTACGAGCAGTACTTC.

The V and J genes are TRBV11-3 and TRBJ2-5, with D possibly being TRBD2 (5 bases). Germline V gene sequence: CDR1 SGHNT, CDR2 YENEEA. The CDR3 is 14 residues long. V was trimmed by 0 bases and J by 4 bases, leaving 9 bases between them. CDR3: CASSLEETTETQYF. CDR3 DNA sequence: TGTGCCAGCAGCTTAGAGGAGACTACAGAGACCCAGTACTTC.